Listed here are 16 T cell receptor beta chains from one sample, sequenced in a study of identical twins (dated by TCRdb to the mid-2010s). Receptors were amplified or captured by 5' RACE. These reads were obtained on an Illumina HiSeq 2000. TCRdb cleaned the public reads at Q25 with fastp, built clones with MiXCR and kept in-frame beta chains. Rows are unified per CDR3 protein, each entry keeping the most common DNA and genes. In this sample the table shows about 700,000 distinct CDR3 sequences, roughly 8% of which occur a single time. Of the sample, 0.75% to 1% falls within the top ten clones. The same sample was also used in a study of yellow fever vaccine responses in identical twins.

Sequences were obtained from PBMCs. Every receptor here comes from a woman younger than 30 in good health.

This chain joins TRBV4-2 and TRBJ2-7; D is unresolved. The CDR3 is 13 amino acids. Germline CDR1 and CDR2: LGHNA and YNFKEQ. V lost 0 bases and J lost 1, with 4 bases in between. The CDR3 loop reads CASSQESSYEQYF. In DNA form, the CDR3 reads TGTGCCAGCAGCCAAGAGTCATCCTACGAGCAGTACTTC.

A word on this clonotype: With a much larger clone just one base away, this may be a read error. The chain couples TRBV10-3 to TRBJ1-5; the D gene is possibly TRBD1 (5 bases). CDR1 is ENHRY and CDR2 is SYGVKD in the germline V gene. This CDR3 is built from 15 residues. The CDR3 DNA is TGTGCCATCAGTGAGGAAGGGGTTGCCAATCGGCCCCAGCATTTT. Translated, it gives CAISEEGVANRPQHF.

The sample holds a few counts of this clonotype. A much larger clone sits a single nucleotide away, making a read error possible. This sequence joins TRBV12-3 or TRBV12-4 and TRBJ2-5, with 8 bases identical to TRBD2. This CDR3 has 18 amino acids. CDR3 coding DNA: TGTGCCTGCAGTTTAGCGGGACGATCCGGGGCCCCCTCGGAGACCCAGTACTTC. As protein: CACSLAGRSGAPSETQYF.

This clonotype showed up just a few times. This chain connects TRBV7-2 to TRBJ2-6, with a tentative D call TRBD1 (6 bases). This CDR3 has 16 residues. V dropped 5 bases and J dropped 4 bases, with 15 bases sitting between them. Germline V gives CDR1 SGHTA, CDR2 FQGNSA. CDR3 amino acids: CASSPEQGPGANVLTF. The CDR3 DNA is TGTGCCAGCAGCCCAGAACAGGGTCCCGGGGCCAACGTCCTGACTTTC.

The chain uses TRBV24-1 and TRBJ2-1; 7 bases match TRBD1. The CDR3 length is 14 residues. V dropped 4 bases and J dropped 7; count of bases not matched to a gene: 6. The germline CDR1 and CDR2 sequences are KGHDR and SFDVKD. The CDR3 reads CATSDIDRANEQFF. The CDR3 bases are TGTGCCACCAGTGACATAGACAGGGCAAATGAGCAGTTCTTC.

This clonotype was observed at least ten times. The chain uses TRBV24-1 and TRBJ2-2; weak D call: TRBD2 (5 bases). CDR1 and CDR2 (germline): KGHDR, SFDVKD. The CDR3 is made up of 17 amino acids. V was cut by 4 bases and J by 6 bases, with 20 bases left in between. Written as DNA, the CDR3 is TGTGCCACCAGTGACCTCGGGATCCTCGGCGGATCCGGGGAGCTGTTTTTT. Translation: CATSDLGILGGSGELFF.

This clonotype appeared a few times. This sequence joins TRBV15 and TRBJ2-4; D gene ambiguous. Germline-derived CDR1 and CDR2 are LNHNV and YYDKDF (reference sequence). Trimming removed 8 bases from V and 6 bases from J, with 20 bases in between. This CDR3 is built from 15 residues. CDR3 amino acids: CATRHKDLPRNIQYF. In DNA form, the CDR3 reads TGTGCCACCCGGCACAAGGACCTTCCCCGAAACATTCAGTACTTC.

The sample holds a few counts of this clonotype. The CDR3 bases are TGTGCCAGCAGAGCCCGGGCTGCGGAAAACATTCAGTACTTC. Its translation: CASRARAAENIQYF. The chain uses TRBV27 and TRBJ2-4; the D is unclear. V was clipped by 6 bases and J by 5 bases, with 14 bases between them. The CDR3 spans 14 residues. Per germline, CDR1 MNHEY and CDR2 SMNVEV (reference sequence).

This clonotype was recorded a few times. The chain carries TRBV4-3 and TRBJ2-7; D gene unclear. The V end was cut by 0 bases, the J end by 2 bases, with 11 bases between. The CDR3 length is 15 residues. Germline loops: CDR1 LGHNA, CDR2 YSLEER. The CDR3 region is CASSQDVSAPYEQYF. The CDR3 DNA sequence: TGCGCCAGCAGCCAAGACGTCTCGGCCCCCTACGAGCAGTACTTC.

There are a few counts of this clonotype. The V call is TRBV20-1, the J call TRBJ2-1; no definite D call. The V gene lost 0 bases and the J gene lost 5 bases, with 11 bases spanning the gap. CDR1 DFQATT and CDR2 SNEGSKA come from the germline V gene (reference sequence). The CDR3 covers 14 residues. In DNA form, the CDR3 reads TGCAGTGCTAGAGACTGGGCCTCTCACAATGAGCAGTTCTTC. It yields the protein CSARDWASHNEQFF.

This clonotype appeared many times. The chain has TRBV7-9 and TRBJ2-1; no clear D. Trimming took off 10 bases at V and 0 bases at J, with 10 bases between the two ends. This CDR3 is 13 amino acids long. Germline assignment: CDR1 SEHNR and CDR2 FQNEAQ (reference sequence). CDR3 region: CAILGSSYNEQFF. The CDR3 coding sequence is TGTGCCATCTTGGGTAGCTCCTACAATGAGCAGTTCTTC.

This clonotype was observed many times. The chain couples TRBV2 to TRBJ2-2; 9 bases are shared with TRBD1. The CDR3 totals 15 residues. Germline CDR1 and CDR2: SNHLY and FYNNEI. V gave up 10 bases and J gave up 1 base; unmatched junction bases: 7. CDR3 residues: CAILQGARNTGELFF. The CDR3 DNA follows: TGTGCCATCCTACAGGGGGCGAGGAACACCGGGGAGCTGTTTTTT.

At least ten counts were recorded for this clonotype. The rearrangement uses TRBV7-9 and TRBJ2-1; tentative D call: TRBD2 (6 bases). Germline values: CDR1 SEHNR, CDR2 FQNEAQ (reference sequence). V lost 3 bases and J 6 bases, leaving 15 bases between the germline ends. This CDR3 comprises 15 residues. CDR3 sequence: CASSFPTGGINEQFF. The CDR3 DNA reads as TGTGCCAGCAGCTTCCCAACCGGGGGTATCAATGAGCAGTTCTTC.

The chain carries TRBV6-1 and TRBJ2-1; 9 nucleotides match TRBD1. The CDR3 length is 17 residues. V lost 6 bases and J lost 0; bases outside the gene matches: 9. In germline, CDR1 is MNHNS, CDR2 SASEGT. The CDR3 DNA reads TGTGCCAGCAGCCCCACAGGGGGCGAGGGCTCCTACAATGAGCAGTTCTTC. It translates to CASSPTGGEGSYNEQFF.

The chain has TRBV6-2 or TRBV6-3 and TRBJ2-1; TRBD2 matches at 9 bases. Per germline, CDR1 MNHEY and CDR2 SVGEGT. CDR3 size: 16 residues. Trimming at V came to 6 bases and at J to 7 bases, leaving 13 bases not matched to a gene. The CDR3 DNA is TGTGCCAGCAGCCACTGGGGCGGGAGGGCCAGTAATGAGCAGTTCTTC. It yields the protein CASSHWGGRASNEQFF.

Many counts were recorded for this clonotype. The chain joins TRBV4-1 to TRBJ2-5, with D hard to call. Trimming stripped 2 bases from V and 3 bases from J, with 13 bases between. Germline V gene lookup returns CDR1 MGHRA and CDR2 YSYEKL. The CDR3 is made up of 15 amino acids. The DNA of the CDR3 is TGCGCCAGCAGCCAATCCGGGTATTCCAAAGAGACCCAGTACTTC. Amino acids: CASSQSGYSKETQYF.